One sample yielded the 8 T cell receptor beta chains listed below, sequenced in a study of response to subunit inactivated influenza vaccine. TCRdb ran MiXCR on the RT-PCR reads and lists one entry per CDR3 protein. The profile shows around 850,000 distinct CDR3 sequences, approximately 18% of them singletons. This sample comprised PBMCs from blood, obtained around 5 days after vaccination. Receptors originate from a man aged 45-65 years who received an inactivated influenza vaccine.

This chain connects TRBV10-3 to TRBJ2-7, with D possibly matching TRBD2 (5 bases). This CDR3 comprises 17 residues. From germline, CDR1 is ENHRY and CDR2 SYGVKD. The V end lost 5 bases, the J end lost 4 bases, and 24 bases lay between the germline ends. The CDR3 loop is CAISPASGSGLSYEQYF. The CDR3 coding sequence is TGTGCCATCAGTCCCGCTTCGGGGTCGGGTTTGTCGTACGAGCAGTACTTC.

The chain employs TRBV7-2 and TRBJ2-5, with 7 bases fitting TRBD1. The germline V gene has CDR1 SGHTA and CDR2 FQGNSA. V trimming: 5 bases; J trimming: 5 bases; junction bases outside the gene matches: 8. The CDR3 is 14 amino acids. CDR3 bases: TGTGCCAGCAGCCCAACGACAGGGTTGGAGACCCAGTACTTC. Translation gives CASSPTTGLETQYF.

V gene TRBV4-3 combines with J gene TRBJ2-2; 8 bases align to TRBD2. Germline V lookup: CDR1 LGHNA, CDR2 YSLEER. The CDR3 length is 17 residues. With V trimmed by 1 base and J by 4 bases, 8 bases remained unmatched. CDR3 region: CASSQGPSGYPTGELFF. The CDR3 region has the DNA TGCGCCAGCAGCCAAGGTCCTAGCGGGTACCCCACCGGGGAGCTGTTTTTT.

This clonotype was picked up many times. The rearrangement uses TRBV6-1 and TRBJ1-1; D gene unclear. This CDR3 comprises 13 residues. The V and J ends lost 6 bases and 4 bases respectively, with 12 bases between them. The V gene's germline CDR1 is MNHNS and CDR2 SASEGT. In DNA form, the CDR3 reads TGTGCCAGCAGAGCCGGGCCGGTCACTGAAGCTTTCTTT. Residues: CASRAGPVTEAFF.

This clonotype came up a few times. This rearrangement joins TRBV29-1 to TRBJ2-6, with 8 nucleotides matching TRBD1. The CDR3 has 15 residues. CDR1 and CDR2 from the germline V gene are SQVTM and ANQGSEA. V lost 7 bases and J lost 4; bases outside the gene matches: 9. DNA of the CDR3: TGCAGCGCTATTATCAGGGGGCCCGGGGCCAACGTCCTGACTTTC. Translating gives CSAIIRGPGANVLTF.

This clonotype was detected only a few times. The rearrangement uses TRBV28 and TRBJ2-3; the match to TRBD1 covers 10 bases. The CDR3 has 14 amino acids. With 4 bases clipped from V and 8 bases from J, the junction kept 6 bases outside the gene matches. CDR1 is MDHEN and CDR2 is SYDVKM in the germline V gene. This chain's CDR3 is CASSSGTGAATQYF. In nucleotides, the CDR3 is TGTGCCAGCAGTTCGGGGACAGGGGCGGCTACGCAGTATTTT.

The chain employs TRBV4-2 and TRBJ2-3; unclear D gene. Trimming stripped 4 bases from V and 0 bases from J, with 14 bases between. The CDR3 length is 16 residues. From germline, CDR1 is LGHNA and CDR2 YNFKEQ. The CDR3 here is CASSLVLESSTDTQYF. CDR3 in DNA: TGTGCCAGCAGCCTCGTCCTTGAGTCTAGCACAGATACGCAGTATTTT.

In this sample, this clonotype turned up a few times. The genes are TRBV2 and TRBJ2-2; unclear D gene. The V end was cut by 4 bases, the J end by 0 bases, with 9 bases between. This CDR3 has 15 residues. The germline V gene encodes CDR1 SNHLY and CDR2 FYNNEI. The CDR3 DNA is TGTGCCAGCAGTGCTGTGGTTACGAACACCGGGGAGCTGTTTTTT. Translation: CASSAVVTNTGELFF.